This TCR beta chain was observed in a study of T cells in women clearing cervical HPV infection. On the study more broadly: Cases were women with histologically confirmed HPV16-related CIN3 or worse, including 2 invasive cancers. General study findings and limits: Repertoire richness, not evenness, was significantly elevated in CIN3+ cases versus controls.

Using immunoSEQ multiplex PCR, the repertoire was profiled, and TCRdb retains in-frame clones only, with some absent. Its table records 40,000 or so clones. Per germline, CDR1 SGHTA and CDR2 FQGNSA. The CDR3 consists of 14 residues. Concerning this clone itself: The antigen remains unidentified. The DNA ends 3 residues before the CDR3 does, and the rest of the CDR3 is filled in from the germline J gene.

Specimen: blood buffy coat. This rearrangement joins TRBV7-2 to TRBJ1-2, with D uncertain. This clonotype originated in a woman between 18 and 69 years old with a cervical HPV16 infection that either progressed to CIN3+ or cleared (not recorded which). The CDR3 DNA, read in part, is TGTGCCAGCAGCAGAAGACTAGCGGGATACGAC. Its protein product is CASSRRLAGYD. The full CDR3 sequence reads CASSRRLAGYDYTF. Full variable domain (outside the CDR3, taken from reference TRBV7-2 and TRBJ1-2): GAGVSQSPSNKVTEKGKDVELRCDPISGHTALYWYRQSLGQGLEFLIYFQGNSAPDKSGLPSDRFSAERTGGSVSTLTIQRTQQEDSAVYLCASSRRLAGYDYTFGSGTRLTVV.